These 18 T cell receptor beta chains originate from one sample sequenced in a study of monozygotic twins with cystic fibrosis. TCRdb keeps only in-frame clones here, not all; method: immunoSEQ multiplex PCR. Among over 15,000 clones listed, over 95% were seen once. Sequences were obtained from blood. These receptors were taken from a girl aged 2-9 years with cystic fibrosis.

V and J are TRBV7-8 and TRBJ1-3, with D possibly being TRBD1 (5 bases). The germline gives CDR1 SGHVS, CDR2 FQNEAQ. Trimming removed 2 bases at V and 0 bases at J, with 11 bases between. The CDR3 extends over 16 amino acids. The DNA for the CDR3 is TGTGCCAGCAGCTTAAAACAGGCCCTCTCTGGAAACACCATATATTTT. Its translation is CASSLKQALSGNTIYF.

Only a few counts were recorded for this clone. The chain couples TRBV20-1 to TRBJ2-7, with no clear D. Trimming pared 6 bases from V and 7 bases from J, leaving 13 bases between. Germline V gives CDR1 DFQATT, CDR2 SNEGSKA (reference sequence). There are 11 residues in the CDR3. In DNA form, the CDR3 reads TGCAGTGCAGCGCCGTCGCTGGAGCAGTACTTC. Amino acid sequence: CSAAPSLEQYF.

The chain uses TRBV5-4 and TRBJ1-4; D is possibly TRBD1 (5 bases). This CDR3 has 18 amino acids. Deletions cut 3 bases from V and 0 bases from J, with 18 bases between. The V gene's germline CDR1 is SGHNT and CDR2 YYREEE (reference sequence). CDR3 loop: CASSSYPFREATNEKLFF. CDR3 bases: TGTGCCAGCAGCTCCTACCCCTTCAGGGAAGCAACTAATGAAAAACTGTTTTTT.

The chain has TRBV19 and TRBJ1-2, with 8 bases matching TRBD1. The CDR3 is 14 residues long. From germline, CDR1 is LNHDA and CDR2 SQIVND (reference sequence). J was trimmed by 8 bases and V by 5 bases; bases with no gene match: 10. CDR3 bases: TGTGCCAGTAGTCCGGGACAGGTTTATGTGGGCTACACCTTC. This translates into CASSPGQVYVGYTF.

This chain uses TRBV19 with TRBJ1-4; 7 positions match TRBD1. Trimming cost V 6 bases and J 0 bases; bases outside gene matches: 4. From germline, CDR1 is LNHDA and CDR2 SQIVND (reference sequence). The CDR3 is 15 amino acids. DNA of the CDR3: TGTGCCAGTAGAACCGGGACAGCAACTAATGAAAAACTGTTTTTT. It is translated as CASRTGTATNEKLFF.

J is TRBJ2-2 and V is TRBV7-9, with 11 bases fitting TRBD1. The CDR3 totals 15 residues. The J segment lost 3 bases and the V segment lost 5 bases, leaving 2 bases of the junction unmatched. Germline V gene data show CDR1 as SEHNR and CDR2 as FQNEAQ (reference sequence). This CDR3 is CASSLGQGDTGELFF. The CDR3 bases are TGTGCCAGCAGCCTGGGACAGGGGGACACCGGGGAGCTGTTTTTT. The full variable domain, its missing parts supplied by reference TRBV7-9 and TRBJ2-2, is DTGVSQNPRHKITKRGQNVTFRCDPISEHNRLYWYRQTLGQGPEFLTYFQNEAQLEKSRLLSDRFSAERPKGSFSTLEIQRTEQGDSAMYLCASSLGQGDTGELFFGEGSRLTVL.

The rearrangement joins TRBV6-5 to TRBJ2-7, with 7 bases fitting TRBD1. CDR1 is MNHEY and CDR2 is SVGAGI in the germline V gene. Trimming took 4 bases from V and 0 from J; bases not matched to a gene: 9. The CDR3 covers 16 residues. CDR3 coding DNA: TGTGCCAGCAGTTCCTCCGGGACAGAATACTCCTACGAGCAGTACTTC. It specifies CASSSSGTEYSYEQYF.

CDR3 in amino acids: CASSPTGQSTEQYF. CDR3 nucleotide sequence: TGTGCCAGCTCACCTACAGGACAGTCTACCGAGCAGTACTTC. The chain uses TRBV18 and TRBJ2-7; possibly TRBD1 for D (6 bases). Per the germline V gene, CDR1 is KGHSH and CDR2 is LQKENI. With 3 bases removed from V and 6 bases from J, the gap between germline ends came to 15 bases. The CDR3 contains 14 residues.

The rearrangement links TRBV11-2 to TRBJ2-5, with unresolved D. The CDR3 is 16 amino acids. Germline V gene data show CDR1 as SGHAT and CDR2 as FQNNGV. Trimming pared 3 bases from V and 1 base from J, leaving 15 bases between. In DNA form, the CDR3 reads TGTGCCAGCAGCTTGATCGCGACAATCCCCCAAGAGACCCAGTACTTC. Protein: CASSLIATIPQETQYF. The full variable domain, in which reference TRBV11-2 and TRBJ2-5 provide the parts outside the CDR3, is EAGVAQSPRYKIIEKRQSVAFWCNPISGHATLYWYQQILGQGPKLLIQFQNNGVVDDSQLPKDRFSAERLKGVDSTLKIQPAKLEDSAVYLCASSLIATIPQETQYFGPGTRLLVL.

Here the CDR3 DNA reads TGCGCCAGCAGCTTTGAGCCGGGACCGAATAATTCACCCCTCCACTTT. Protein product: CASSFEPGPNNSPLHF. The chain carries TRBV5-1 and TRBJ1-6; a possible D gene is TRBD1 (5 bases). CDR1 is SGHRS and CDR2 is YFSETQ in the germline V gene. Trimming stripped 2 bases from V and 5 bases from J, with 14 bases between. This CDR3 has 16 amino acids.

This rearrangement joins TRBV7-8 to TRBJ2-2; D is uncertain. This CDR3 contains 16 residues. V lost 1 base, J lost 1 base, and 10 bases lay in between. Germline V lookup: CDR1 SGHVS, CDR2 FQNEAQ. CDR3 nucleotides: TGTGCCAGCAGCTTAGGGCTGCGGAAGAACACCGGGGAGCTGTTTTTT. Translation gives CASSLGLRKNTGELFF.

This clone is a singleton in its sample. The chain couples TRBV5-1 to TRBJ2-1; no firm D call. The germline V and J ends were trimmed by 4 bases and 2 bases, with 10 bases remaining between them. Germline CDR1 SGHRS, CDR2 YFSETQ. This CDR3 has 14 residues. CDR3 DNA: TGCGCCAGCAGCAGCCAGGAGACCTACAATGAGCAGTTCTTC. As protein: CASSSQETYNEQFF.

The chain's CDR3 is CATNAVSNQPQHF. CDR3 DNA: TGTGCCACCAACGCAGTTAGCAATCAGCCCCAGCATTTT. The rearrangement links TRBV19 to TRBJ1-5; no clear D. The CDR3 sequence is 13 residues long. CDR1 is LNHDA, CDR2 SQIVND, per germline (reference sequence). The V gene lost 10 bases and the J gene lost 0 bases, with 10 bases spanning the gap. Full variable domain (missing parts from reference TRBV19 and TRBJ1-5): DGGITQSPKYLFRKEGQNVTLSCEQNLNHDAMYWYRQDPGQGLRLIYYSQIVNDFQKGDIAEGYSVSREKKESFPLTVTSAQKNPTAFYLCATNAVSNQPQHFGDGTRLSIL.

The genes are TRBV5-8 and TRBJ1-4; 7 nucleotides match TRBD1. This CDR3 comprises 15 residues. The trim removed 3 bases at V and 4 bases at J, leaving 6 bases unmatched. Germline loops: CDR1 SGHTS, CDR2 YDEGEE. CDR3 sequence reads: CASSYGDRDNEKLFF. DNA of the CDR3: TGTGCCAGCAGCTACGGGGACAGAGATAATGAAAAACTGTTTTTT.

J is TRBJ2-3 and V is TRBV29-1; 8 bases agree with TRBD2. The CDR3 has 14 residues. V was pared by 6 bases and J by 3 bases, with 8 bases of the junction left unmatched. CDR1 is SQVTM and CDR2 is ANQGSEA in the germline V gene. CDR3 DNA: TGCAGCGTCCACCTGAGCGGGGGAACAGATACGCAGTATTTT. Protein: CSVHLSGGTDTQYF.

J is TRBJ1-2 and V is TRBV5-1, with 7 bases that match TRBD1. Germline values: CDR1 SGHRS, CDR2 YFSETQ. After removal of 1 base from V and 6 bases from J, the junction contained 3 bases not matched to a gene. The CDR3 consists of 13 residues. The CDR3 region is CASSLRQGDGYTF. In nucleotides, the CDR3 is TGCGCCAGCAGCTTGCGACAGGGTGATGGCTACACCTTC.

This chain links TRBV6-5 with TRBJ2-5, with TRBD1 matching 8 bases. CDR1 MNHEY and CDR2 SVGAGI come from the germline V gene. V gave up 6 bases and J gave up 6 bases; unmatched junction bases: 9. The CDR3 totals 14 residues. Here the CDR3 reads CASSPWTGLQTQYF. CDR3 sequence (DNA): TGTGCCAGCAGCCCCTGGACAGGGCTACAGACCCAGTACTTC.

The V and J genes are TRBV7-2 and TRBJ1-4; 8 nucleotides match TRBD1. The CDR3 length is 15 residues. CDR1 and CDR2 from the germline V gene are SGHTA and FQGNSA. With 0 bases clipped from V and 10 bases from J, the junction kept 7 bases outside the gene matches. CDR3 residues: CASSLAGQGLGKLFF. The DNA for the CDR3 is TGTGCCAGCAGCTTAGCAGGACAGGGTTTGGGAAAACTGTTTTTT.